This TCR beta chain originates from a study of control samples from healthy donors and cancer patients. This CDR3 comprises 16 residues. V lost 7 bases and J 2 bases, leaving 17 bases between the germline ends. CDR1 LNHDA and CDR2 SQIVND come from the germline V gene (reference sequence). Repertoires were generated with immunoSEQ multiplex PCR, while TCRdb's copy carries only in-frame clones and drops some. The sample consists of tens of thousands of clones, more than 70% of them appearing once. This clonotype originated in a woman in her forties or fifties in good health. Material: blood. V is TRBV19 and J is TRBJ2-2; the D is unclear. CDR3 bases: TGTGCCAGTACCATCGGCGTTTACGCCAACACCGGGGAGCTGTTTTTT. It is translated as CASTIGVYANTGELFF.